This T cell receptor beta chain was sequenced for a study of neurological immune-mediated disorders. V was cut by 7 bases and J by 7 bases, with 19 bases left in between. This CDR3 region has 15 residues. Germline-derived CDR1 and CDR2 are SGHTA and FQGNSA. The sample holds many counts of this clonotype. From the 5' RACE reads, TCRdb called clonotypes with MiXCR, one entry per CDR3 protein. The sample includes 84,000 or so distinct CDR3 sequences, 3.5% to 4.5% seen only once; the top ten take more than 5%. Described time point: longitudinal time-point 3. The sequencing sample was made of PBMCs. The clonotype originates from a woman aged 55-70 years with multiple sclerosis. The gene calls are TRBV7-2 and TRBJ2-2, with a tentative D call TRBD2 (5 bases). This chain's CDR3 is CASNGMDSRVGELFF. CDR3 coding DNA: TGTGCCAGCAACGGGATGGACTCCCGTGTCGGGGAGCTGTTTTTT.